The clone carrying this T cell receptor beta chain appeared a few times. The antigen is undetermined. Individual cDNA molecules carried attached unique molecular identifiers. TCRdb re-called the 5' RACE reads through MiXCR, storing one row per CDR3 protein. This table holds about 110,000 distinct CDR3 sequences, 12% found once. The sample comes from a study of early T cells in non-severe SARS-CoV-2 infection. Whole-study context: Sequencing input comprised bulk RNA from unsorted whole blood; chain pairing was not available.

Broader study findings: Clonotype matching in VDJdb favored anti-spike CD8 responses and did not capture private and CD4 specificities.

V shed 8 bases and J shed 2 bases, with 17 bases lying between them. CDR3 length equals 15 residues. The germline gives CDR1 MNHNS, CDR2 SASEGT. Sample: whole blood. This chain uses TRBV6-1 with TRBJ2-3; unclear D gene. The clonotype originates from an adult who was a healthcare worker with PCR-confirmed SARS-CoV-2 infection or an uninfected control (not recorded which). CDR3 DNA sequence: TGTGCCAGCGCCCCGACCCAAGGCCCCACAGATACGCAGTATTTT. Its protein is CASAPTQGPTDTQYF.